This T cell receptor (beta chain) came from a study of cytomegalovirus exposure and HLA in healthy donors. Study-level findings and limits: It was reported that the classifier diagnosed cytomegalovirus status with high specificity and sensitivity in both the original and validation cohorts. According to a later analysis, TCR clusters from the first cohort tended to co-occur in the roughly 110 validation repertoires. Usually a TCR sequence was rare, but some public TCRs were found in many donors. The CMV antigen specificity of a few CMV-associated chains was confirmed through in vitro analysis.

The method was immunoSEQ multiplex PCR; TCRdb's version includes in-frame clones alone and lacks a portion of them. The table includes a few hundred thousand clones, 86% detected once. With regard to this clone: No antigen is known for it. The same CDR3 arises from other DNA sequences in this sample as well.

This clonotype was obtained from a woman aged 18-29 years in good health and CMV-seronegative. Sequencing was carried out using PBMCs.

Written as DNA, the CDR3 is TGTGCCAGCAGTTACTCGGGGGCCAATAGCAATCAGCCCCAGCATTTT. Encoded protein: CASSYSGANSNQPQHF. This chain links TRBV6-5 with TRBJ1-5, with D maybe TRBD1 (6 bases). The germline gives CDR1 MNHEY, CDR2 SVGAGI. The V end lost 0 bases, the J end lost 0 bases, and 9 bases lay between the germline ends. The length of the CDR3 is 16 residues.